This T cell receptor (beta chain) was obtained from a study of cytomegalovirus exposure and HLA in healthy donors. General study findings and limits: TCR beta V- and J-gene trimming was later associated with a missense DCLRE1C variant.

Deletions cut 0 bases from V and 3 bases from J, with 6 bases between. CDR1 and CDR2 from the germline V gene are MNHEY and SVGAGI. This CDR3 is 13 amino acids long. Concerning this clone itself: As yet, its antigen is unknown.

PCR involved 60 Vbeta and 13 Jbeta primers. The assay was immunoSEQ multiplex PCR, and TCRdb's table has in-frame clones only and misses some. Seen here are under 200,000 clones, about 77% observed once, and the top ten hold roughly 7.5%. Input material: PBMCs. The clonotype comes from a male donor in good health and CMV-seropositive. The chain carries TRBV6-5 and TRBJ2-7; D is perhaps TRBD1 (5 bases). CDR3 sequence (DNA): TGTGCCAGCAGTTACTCTCAGGGCTACGAGCAGTACTTC. This translates into CASSYSQGYEQYF.